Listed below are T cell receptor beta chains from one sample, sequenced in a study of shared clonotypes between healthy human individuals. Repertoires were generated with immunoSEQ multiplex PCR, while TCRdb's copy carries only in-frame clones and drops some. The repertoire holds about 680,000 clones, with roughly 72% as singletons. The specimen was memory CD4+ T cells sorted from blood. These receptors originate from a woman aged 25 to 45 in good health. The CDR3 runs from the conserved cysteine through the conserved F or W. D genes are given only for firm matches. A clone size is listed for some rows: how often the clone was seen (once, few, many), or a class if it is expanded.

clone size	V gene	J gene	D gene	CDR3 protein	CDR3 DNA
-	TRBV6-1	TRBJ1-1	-	CASRYRESTEAFF	TGTGCCAGCAGGTACAGGGAGTCCACTGAAGCTTTCTTT
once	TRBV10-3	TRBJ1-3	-	CAIKAASGNTIYF	TGTGCCATCAAGGCAGCCTCTGGAAACACCATATATTTT
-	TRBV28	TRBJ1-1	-	CASSSELNTEAFF	TGTGCCAGCAGTTCGGAGTTGAACACTGAAGCTTTCTTT
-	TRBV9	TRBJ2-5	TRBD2	CASPLAGAHLNFSTSGRQEETQYF	TGTGCCAGCCCCTTGGCGGGCGCCCACCTTAATTTCTCGACTAGCGGGAGGCAGGAAGAGACCCAGTACTTC
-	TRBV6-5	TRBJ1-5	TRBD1	CASSLRQGGNQPQHF	TGTGCCAGCAGCCTCAGACAGGGTGGCAATCAGCCCCAGCATTTT
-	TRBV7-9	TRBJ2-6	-	CASSLRGTGISGANVLTF	TGTGCCAGCAGCTTAAGAGGGACGGGGATATCTGGGGCCAACGTCCTGACTTTC
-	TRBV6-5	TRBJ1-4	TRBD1	CASSRDRGGEKLFF	TGTGCCAGCAGCCGGGACAGGGGTGGGGAAAAACTGTTTTTT
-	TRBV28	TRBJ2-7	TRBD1	CASSGQGGQGEQYF	TGTGCCAGCAGTGGACAGGGTGGGCAGGGCGAGCAGTACTTC
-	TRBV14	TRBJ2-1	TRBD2	CASSQGLAGGGEQFF	TGTGCCAGCAGCCAGGGACTAGCGGGAGGGGGTGAGCAGTTCTTC
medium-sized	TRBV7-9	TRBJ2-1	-	CASSSYIEQFF	TGTGCCAGCAGCAGTTACATCGAGCAGTTCTTC